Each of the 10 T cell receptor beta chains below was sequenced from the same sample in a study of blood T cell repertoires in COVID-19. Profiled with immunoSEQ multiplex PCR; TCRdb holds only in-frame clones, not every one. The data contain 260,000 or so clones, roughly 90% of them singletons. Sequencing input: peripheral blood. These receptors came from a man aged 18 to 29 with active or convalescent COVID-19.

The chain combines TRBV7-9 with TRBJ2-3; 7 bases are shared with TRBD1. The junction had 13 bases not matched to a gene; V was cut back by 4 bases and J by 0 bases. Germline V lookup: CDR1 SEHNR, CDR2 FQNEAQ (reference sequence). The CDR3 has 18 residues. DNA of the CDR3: TGTGCCAGCAGCTCGGGACAGAGCCATAGGTCTAGCACAGATACGCAGTATTTT. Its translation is CASSSGQSHRSSTDTQYF.

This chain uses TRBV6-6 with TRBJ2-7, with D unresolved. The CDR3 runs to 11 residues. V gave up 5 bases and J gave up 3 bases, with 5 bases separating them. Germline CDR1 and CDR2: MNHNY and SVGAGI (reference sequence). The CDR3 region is CASSKSYEQYF. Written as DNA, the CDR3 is TGTGCCAGCAGTAAGAGCTACGAGCAGTACTTC.

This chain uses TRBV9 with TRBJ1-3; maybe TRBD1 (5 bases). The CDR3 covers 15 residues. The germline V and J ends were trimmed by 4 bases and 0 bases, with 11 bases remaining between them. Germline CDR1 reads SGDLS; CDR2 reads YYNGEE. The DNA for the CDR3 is TGTGCCAGCAGCCCAGTGGGGGGCTCTGGAAACACCATATATTTT. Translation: CASSPVGGSGNTIYF.

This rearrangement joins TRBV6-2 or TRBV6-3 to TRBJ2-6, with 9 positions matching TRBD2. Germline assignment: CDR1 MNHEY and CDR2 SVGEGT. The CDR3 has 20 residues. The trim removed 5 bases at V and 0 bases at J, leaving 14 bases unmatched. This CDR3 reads CASSPSVYSGGLSGANVLTF. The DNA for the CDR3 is TGTGCCAGCAGTCCGTCCGTTTATAGCGGGGGTCTCTCTGGGGCCAACGTCCTGACTTTC.

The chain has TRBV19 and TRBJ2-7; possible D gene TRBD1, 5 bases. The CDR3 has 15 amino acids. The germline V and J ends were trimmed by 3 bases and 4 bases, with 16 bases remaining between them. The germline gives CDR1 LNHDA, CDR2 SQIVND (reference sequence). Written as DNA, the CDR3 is TGTGCCAGTAGTATCGTACCTTCAGGGTCGTACGAGCAGTACTTC. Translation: CASSIVPSGSYEQYF.

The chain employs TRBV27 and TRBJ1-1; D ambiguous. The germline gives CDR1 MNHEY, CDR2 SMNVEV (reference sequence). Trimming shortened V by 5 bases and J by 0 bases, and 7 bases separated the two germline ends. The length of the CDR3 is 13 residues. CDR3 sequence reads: CASSQTLNTEAFF. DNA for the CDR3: TGTGCCAGCAGTCAAACACTGAACACTGAAGCTTTCTTT.

CDR3 sequence (DNA): TGTGCCAGCAGCCCCCAGGACAGGGTGGCCTACAATGAGCAGTTCTTC. Its protein is CASSPQDRVAYNEQFF. V and J are TRBV9 and TRBJ2-1; TRBD1 matches 8 bases. Per germline, CDR1 SGDLS and CDR2 YYNGEE. CDR3 size: 16 residues. V was clipped by 4 bases and J by 2 bases; unmatched bases: 8.

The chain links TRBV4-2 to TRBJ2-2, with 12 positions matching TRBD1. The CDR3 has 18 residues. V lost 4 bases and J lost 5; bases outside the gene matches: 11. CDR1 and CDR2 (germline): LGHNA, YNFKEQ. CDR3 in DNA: TGTGCCAGCAGCCCCCTTACCTGGGACAGGGGGCGAACCGGGGAGCTGTTTTTT. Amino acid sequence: CASSPLTWDRGRTGELFF.

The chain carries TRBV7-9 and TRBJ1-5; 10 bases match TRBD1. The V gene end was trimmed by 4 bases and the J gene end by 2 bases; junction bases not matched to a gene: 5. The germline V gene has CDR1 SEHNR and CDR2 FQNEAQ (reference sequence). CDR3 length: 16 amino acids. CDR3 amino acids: CASSSVTGGGNQPQHF. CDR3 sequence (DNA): TGTGCCAGCAGCTCGGTGACAGGGGGCGGCAATCAGCCCCAGCATTTT.

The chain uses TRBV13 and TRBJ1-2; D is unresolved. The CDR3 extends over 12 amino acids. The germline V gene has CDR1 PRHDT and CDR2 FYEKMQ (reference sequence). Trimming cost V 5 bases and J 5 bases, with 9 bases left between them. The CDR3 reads CASSPGRYGYTF. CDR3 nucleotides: TGTGCCAGCAGCCCCGGGAGGTATGGCTACACCTTC.